Below, 32 T cell receptor beta chains from the same sample are listed, as sequenced in a study of cytomegalovirus exposure and HLA in healthy donors. Both 60 Vbeta primers and 13 Jbeta primers went into the PCR. The data were produced by immunoSEQ multiplex PCR, yet TCRdb's version contains in-frame clones alone and is incomplete. This sample's clone table lists 220,000 or so clones. Sample: PBMCs. The receptors shown here come from a girl aged 2 to 9 in good health and CMV-seropositive.

The CDR3 reads CASGGVVGDRAYNEQFF. The CDR3 nucleotides read TGTGCCAGCGGGGGAGTGGTCGGTGACAGGGCCTACAATGAGCAGTTCTTC. This sequence joins TRBV28 and TRBJ2-1; 7 bases are shared with TRBD1. The CDR3 has 17 residues. Germline lookup yields CDR1 MDHEN and CDR2 SYDVKM. Germline trimming cut 8 bases from V and 2 bases from J; bases unmatched to any gene: 15.

The rearrangement uses TRBV15 and TRBJ2-7; TRBD2 is a possible D gene (6 bases). Trimming cost V 0 bases and J 2 bases, with 14 bases left between them. Germline values: CDR1 LNHNV, CDR2 YYDKDF (reference sequence). The CDR3 runs 16 residues. CDR3: CATSRDGGGKAYEQYF. The CDR3 region has the DNA TGTGCCACCAGCAGAGATGGTGGGGGGAAGGCCTACGAGCAGTACTTC.

V gene TRBV27 combines with J gene TRBJ1-5, with a possible D match to TRBD1 (5 bases). The CDR3 length is 14 residues. Germline-derived CDR1 and CDR2 are MNHEY and SMNVEV (reference sequence). V dropped 4 bases and J dropped 4 bases, with 11 bases sitting between them. CDR3 residues: CASSYAGPNQPQHF. For the CDR3, the DNA is TGTGCCAGCAGTTATGCAGGGCCAAATCAGCCCCAGCATTTT.

The chain recombines TRBV5-1 with TRBJ2-2; TRBD2 matches 11 bases. The germline V gene encodes CDR1 SGHRS and CDR2 YFSETQ. This CDR3 region has 17 residues. V was pared by 4 bases and J by 4 bases, with 9 bases of the junction left unmatched. The CDR3 region has the DNA TGCGCCAGCAGCAGCGAACTAGCGGGAGTAGTCACCGGGGAGCTGTTTTTT. Protein: CASSSELAGVVTGELFF. Full variable domain (outside the CDR3, taken from reference TRBV5-1 and TRBJ2-2): KAGVTQTPRYLIKTRGQQVTLSCSPISGHRSVSWYQQTPGQGLQFLFEYFSETQRNKGNFPGRFSGRQFSNSRSEMNVSTLELGDSALYLCASSSELAGVVTGELFFGEGSRLTVL.

The CDR3 protein is CSADRGLGYTF. The CDR3 DNA reads as TGCAGCGCCGACAGGGGTCTGGGCTACACCTTC. The J gene is TRBJ1-2, the V gene TRBV29-1, with 8 bases identical to TRBD1. Trimming removed 7 bases from V and 8 bases from J; junction bases left unmatched: 6. Germline V gene lookup returns CDR1 SQVTM and CDR2 ANQGSEA. The CDR3 runs to 11 residues.

The chain joins TRBV7-9 to TRBJ1-3; TRBD1 might be the D (6 bases). Deletions cut 6 bases from V and 0 bases from J, with 15 bases between. Germline CDR1 and CDR2: SEHNR and FQNEAQ (reference sequence). CDR3 length: 16 residues. The CDR3 bases are TGTGCCAGCAGGGCCGCCGGGACACCCTCTGGAAACACCATATATTTT. It encodes CASRAAGTPSGNTIYF.

The chain couples TRBV5-1 to TRBJ2-3; D might be TRBD2 (5 bases). The CDR3 consists of 15 residues. With 4 bases removed from V and 4 bases from J, the gap between germline ends came to 16 bases. Germline assignment: CDR1 SGHRS and CDR2 YFSETQ. For the CDR3, the DNA is TGCGCCAGCAGCGGGGAGAGCACCCCCCCAGATACGCAGTATTTT. It yields the protein CASSGESTPPDTQYF.

In DNA form, the CDR3 reads TGTGCCAGCAGTTTTGCTAGCGGGAGTCAAGAGACCCAGTACTTC. It encodes CASSFASGSQETQYF. V is TRBV28 and J is TRBJ2-5, with 10 bases that match TRBD2. Germline trimming cut 3 bases from V and 2 bases from J; bases unmatched to any gene: 3. CDR1 and CDR2 from the germline V gene are MDHEN and SYDVKM. The length of the CDR3 is 15 residues.

This sequence joins TRBV6-1 and TRBJ2-7; the match to TRBD2 covers 11 bases. Germline CDR1 reads MNHNS; CDR2 reads SASEGT. The length of the CDR3 is 18 residues. V shed 4 bases and J 2 bases; nucleotides not matched to a gene: 13. The CDR3 is CASSAPMGTSGSPYEQYF. The CDR3 region has the DNA TGTGCCAGCAGTGCGCCAATGGGGACTAGCGGAAGCCCCTACGAGCAGTACTTC.

The J gene is TRBJ2-3, the V gene TRBV7-9; TRBD2 matches 11 bases. Germline-derived CDR1 and CDR2 are SEHNR and FQNEAQ (reference sequence). After removal of 5 bases from V and 9 bases from J, the junction contained 10 bases not matched to a gene. This CDR3 spans 15 amino acids. Here the CDR3 reads CASSPSSGRAFTQYF. As DNA, the CDR3 is TGTGCCAGCAGCCCCAGTAGCGGGAGGGCCTTCACGCAGTATTTT.

The rearrangement joins TRBV7-3 to TRBJ1-2; TRBD1 is a possible D gene (5 bases). Trimming removed 0 bases at V and 7 bases at J, with 12 bases between. Germline V gives CDR1 SGHTA, CDR2 FQGTGA. The CDR3 totals 14 residues. The CDR3 DNA follows: TGTGCCAGCAGCTTAACCTTTACAGGTTCTGGCTACACCTTC. It codes for CASSLTFTGSGYTF.

V gene TRBV6-1 combines with J gene TRBJ2-1; 11 bases agree with TRBD1. This CDR3 is 18 amino acids long. The germline CDR1 and CDR2 sequences are MNHNS and SASEGT. After removal of 0 bases from V and 7 bases from J, the junction contained 11 bases not matched to a gene. The CDR3 protein is CASSEAFPDRGLGNEQFF. The CDR3 bases are TGTGCCAGCAGTGAAGCTTTCCCGGACAGGGGGCTAGGGAATGAGCAGTTCTTC.

This chain's CDR3 is CASSLQGQGYGYTF. As DNA, the CDR3 is TGTGCCAGCAGCCTACAGGGACAGGGCTATGGCTACACCTTC. V and J are TRBV5-6 and TRBJ1-2, with 9 nucleotides matching TRBD1. CDR1 is SGHDT, CDR2 YYEEEE, per germline. This CDR3 is 14 amino acids long. V trimming: 4 bases; J trimming: 4 bases; junction bases outside the gene matches: 5.

On this clone itself: Other DNA sequences in the same sample also yield this CDR3. The chain uses TRBV29-1 and TRBJ1-1; TRBD1 is a possible D gene (5 bases). The CDR3 runs 12 residues. The V end lost 4 bases, the J end lost 5 bases, and 11 bases lay between the germline ends. Per germline, CDR1 SQVTM and CDR2 ANQGSEA. The DNA for the CDR3 is TGCAGCGTTGTCCAGGGTTTTACTGAAGCTTTCTTT. It translates to CSVVQGFTEAFF.

Points on this clone: Sequence at one end of the junction differs from germline and may be a read error. The chain links TRBV5-6 to TRBJ2-2; 9 bases are shared with TRBD2. Germline CDR1 and CDR2: SGHDT and YYEEEE. This CDR3 region has 16 residues. This CDR3 is CASSFGIAGVGGELLF. For the CDR3, the DNA is TGTGCCAGCAGCTTCGGGATAGCGGGAGTTGGTGGGGAGCTGCTTTTT.

The V call is TRBV4-1, the J call TRBJ2-7, with a tentative D call TRBD2 (6 bases). This CDR3 has 15 residues. The V and J ends lost 3 bases and 4 bases respectively, with 16 bases between them. Per germline, CDR1 MGHRA and CDR2 YSYEKL. The CDR3 spells CASSHNSGSRYEQYF. The CDR3 coding sequence is TGCGCCAGCAGCCATAATTCCGGGAGTCGTTACGAGCAGTACTTC.

The J gene is TRBJ1-6, the V gene TRBV27, with D tentatively TRBD1 (6 bases). The V gene lost 6 bases and the J gene lost 8 bases, with 17 bases spanning the gap. The length of the CDR3 is 15 residues. The germline V gene encodes CDR1 MNHEY and CDR2 SMNVEV (reference sequence). The CDR3 region has the DNA TGTGCCAGCAGCTGGACAGCCAGGGTTCATTCACCCCTCCACTTT. Its protein product is CASSWTARVHSPLHF.

This sequence joins TRBV27 and TRBJ2-7; D possibly corresponds to TRBD2 (6 bases). The CDR3 length is 13 residues. Looked up from germline, CDR1 is MNHEY and CDR2 is SMNVEV (reference sequence). Deletions cut 7 bases from V and 6 bases from J, with 16 bases between. The CDR3 DNA follows: TGTGCCAGCAAGGATGGGAGGTTTGGCGAGCAGTACTTC. Translated: CASKDGRFGEQYF.

V gene TRBV28 combines with J gene TRBJ2-5; 10 bases match TRBD2. The V gene end was trimmed by 3 bases and the J gene end by 3 bases; junction bases not matched to a gene: 7. Germline-derived CDR1 and CDR2 are MDHEN and SYDVKM. This CDR3 comprises 16 residues. The CDR3 reads CASSLSPSGGKETQYF. CDR3 coding DNA: TGTGCCAGCAGTTTGTCTCCTAGCGGGGGTAAAGAGACCCAGTACTTC.

The V call is TRBV15, the J call TRBJ2-5, with D perhaps matching TRBD2 (5 bases). Trimming left V 0 bases short and J 4 bases short, with 12 bases between. CDR1 is LNHNV and CDR2 is YYDKDF in the germline V gene (reference sequence). CDR3 size: 15 residues. In nucleotides, the CDR3 is TGTGCCACCAGCAGAGATCCGGGGAGTGGAGAGACCCAGTACTTC. It encodes CATSRDPGSGETQYF.

The rearrangement joins TRBV13 to TRBJ2-7, with a weak D call TRBD1 (5 bases). V shed 5 bases and J shed 1 base, with 15 bases lying between them. Germline V lookup: CDR1 PRHDT, CDR2 FYEKMQ (reference sequence). The CDR3 has 15 residues. CDR3 amino acids: CASSTSQGPSYEQYF. DNA of the CDR3: TGTGCCAGCAGCACGTCCCAGGGTCCTTCCTACGAGCAGTACTTC.

The chain joins TRBV6-5 to TRBJ2-7; 7 bases line up with TRBD2. Germline V gene lookup returns CDR1 MNHEY and CDR2 SVGAGI. The CDR3 is 15 residues long. Losses at the gene ends were 0 bases for V and 6 bases for J; bases not matched to a gene: 8. The CDR3 is CASSYSNPTSSEQYF. For the CDR3, the DNA is TGTGCCAGCAGTTACTCTAATCCGACTAGCTCCGAGCAGTACTTC.

The CDR3 DNA is TGTGCCAGCAGTTACAGGGTTAAGCAGCCCCAGCATTTT. The encoded protein is CASSYRVKQPQHF. The gene calls are TRBV7-2 and TRBJ1-5; D may be TRBD1 (6 bases). V was pared by 6 bases and J by 7 bases, with 13 bases between. In germline, CDR1 is SGHTA, CDR2 FQGNSA. The CDR3 is 13 amino acids.

The J gene is TRBJ2-2, the V gene TRBV10-3, with 15 bases lining up with TRBD2. The V gene end was trimmed by 2 bases and the J gene end by 4 bases; junction bases not matched to a gene: 8. This CDR3 spans 19 amino acids. CDR1 and CDR2 from the germline V gene are ENHRY and SYGVKD. The CDR3 DNA sequence: TGTGCCATCAGTGAGGCGAGGACTAGCGGGAGGGCCGCCACCGGGGAGCTGTTTTTT. Translating it yields CAISEARTSGRAATGELFF.

As DNA, the CDR3 is TGTGCCAGCACCGACAGGGATCAGCCCCAGCATTTT. Its translation: CASTDRDQPQHF. The J gene is TRBJ1-5, the V gene TRBV28, with 7 bases aligning to TRBD1. Germline V CDR1 and CDR2: MDHEN, SYDVKM. Trimming cost V 7 bases and J 5 bases; bases outside gene matches: 2. The CDR3 totals 12 residues.

As for this clone: One junction end does not reproduce the germline sequence, and a read error may be involved. This same CDR3 is encoded by further DNA sequences in the sample. The chain is built from TRBV18 and TRBJ2-1; possible D gene TRBD2, 5 bases. Per germline, CDR1 KGHSH and CDR2 LQKENI. The CDR3 loop spans 14 amino acids. In DNA, the CDR3 is TGTGCCAGCTCACCACCTAGCGCCTACAACGAGCAGTTCTTC. It specifies CASSPPSAYNEQFF.

The chain employs TRBV6-5 and TRBJ2-1, with a weak D call TRBD2 (6 bases). Germline CDR1 reads MNHEY; CDR2 reads SVGAGI. The CDR3 has 14 amino acids. Trimming shortened V by 7 bases and J by 5 bases, and 15 bases separated the two germline ends. CDR3 residues: CASTPEAGNNEQFF. In nucleotides, the CDR3 is TGTGCCAGCACCCCGGAGGCGGGGAACAATGAGCAGTTCTTC.

The J gene is TRBJ1-5, the V gene TRBV5-1; unclear D gene. The V gene lost 0 bases and the J gene lost 2 bases, with 6 bases spanning the gap. Germline-derived CDR1 and CDR2 are SGHRS and YFSETQ. This CDR3 has 14 residues. The CDR3 nucleotides read TGCGCCAGCAGCTTGGACGCAGGCAATCAGCCCCAGCATTTT. Amino acids: CASSLDAGNQPQHF.

The chain joins TRBV10-2 to TRBJ1-1, with D maybe TRBD1 (6 bases). V shed 2 bases and J shed 9 bases, with 13 bases lying between them. This CDR3 comprises 13 residues. Per germline, CDR1 WSHSY and CDR2 SAAADI. The CDR3 DNA reads TGCGCCAGCAGTGAGGGGGGACAAACTAAAGCTTTCTTT. Translated: CASSEGGQTKAFF.

The chain has TRBV5-1 and TRBJ1-1, with unresolved D. This CDR3 contains 13 residues. The V gene's germline CDR1 is SGHRS and CDR2 YFSETQ. With 0 bases removed from V and 8 bases from J, the gap between germline ends came to 11 bases. The CDR3 coding sequence is TGCGCCAGCAGCTTGGGATCTGGCAAGGAAGCTTTCTTT. It encodes CASSLGSGKEAFF.

The chain joins TRBV1 to TRBJ2-3; TRBD1, the table's D call, lacks a check against the DNA. TRBV1 counts as a pseudogene. The CDR3 contains 14 residues. The CDR3 DNA follows: TGCACCAGCAGCCATCGGGTACAGGTAGATACGCAGTATTTT. Protein: CTSSHRVQVDTQYF.

This sequence joins TRBV10-2 and TRBJ2-5, with TRBD2 identical over 10 bases. Trimming took 9 bases from V and 1 from J; bases not matched to a gene: 2. The CDR3 is made up of 13 amino acids. Germline CDR1 WSHSY, CDR2 SAAADI. This CDR3 is CARLAGIQETQYF. The CDR3 DNA reads as TGCGCCAGACTAGCGGGGATCCAAGAGACCCAGTACTTC.